These T cell receptor beta chains were read from a single sample in a study of OX40 agonist ivuxolimab in advanced cancers. TCRdb keeps only in-frame clones here, not all; method: immunoSEQ multiplex PCR. This sample has tens of thousands of clones, with around 86% found just once. This sample comprised CD4+ or CD8+ T cells sorted from blood, obtained in a trial of the OX40 agonist ivuxolimab. The receptor source for this set is an adult with an advanced solid tumor such as melanoma, head and neck, liver or kidney cancer. Both conserved end residues are part of each CDR3. The D gene is left open where the match is weak. Clone size, where shown, is once, few, many, or a class for clones that have expanded.

>-|TRBJ2-3|TRBV27|-
TGTGCCAGCAGTTCAGCCATGAGGTTTACTAGCACAGATACGCAGTATTTT
CASSSAMRFTSTDTQYF
>-|TRBJ2-5|TRBV6-6|-
TGTGCCAGCAGCCCTTCCGAGACCCAGTACTTC
CASSPSETQYF
>-|TRBJ2-7|TRBV9|-
TGTGCCAGCAGCGTAGAGGCGGGTGGGTACGAGCAGTACTTC
CASSVEAGGYEQYF
>-|TRBJ2-7|TRBV12-2|few
TGTGCAAGTCGCTTCTCAGGTCGGCACGAGCAGTACTTC
CASRFSGRHEQYF
>TRBD2|TRBJ2-1|TRBV11-2|-
TGTGCCAGCAGCTTTAGCGGGGGGCGGGATGAGCAGTTCTTC
CASSFSGGRDEQFF
>TRBD1|TRBJ1-3|TRBV9|-
TGTGCCAGCAGCGCACACACAGGGGGCGTTACTGGAAACACCATATATTTT
CASSAHTGGVTGNTIYF
>TRBD2|TRBJ2-3|TRBV7-2|-
TGTGCCAGCAGCTCGTTCAAATGGCGGGAGGGCCCAGATACGCAGTATTTT
CASSSFKWREGPDTQYF
>TRBD2|TRBJ2-1|TRBV6-1|-
TGTGCCAGCAGTGGAGGTTTGGCAGGACTAGCGACGTACAATGAGCAGTTCTTC
CASSGGLAGLATYNEQFF
>-|TRBJ1-4|TRBV29-1|-
TGCAGCGTCCGGGGGATTCGAGGGGAAAAACTGTTTTTT
CSVRGIRGEKLFF
>TRBD2|TRBJ2-5|TRBV5-5|-
TGTGCCAGCAGCCAAGGAAGGACTAGCGGACAAGAGACCCAGTACTTC
CASSQGRTSGQETQYF
>TRBD1|TRBJ1-4|TRBV6-1|-
TGTGCCAGCAGCAGTGGGACAGCAACTAATGAAAAACTGTTTTTT
CASSSGTATNEKLFF
>TRBD2|TRBJ2-7|TRBV2|-
TGTGCCAGCAGTGGGGCTAGCGGGACTACCTACGAGCAGTACTTC
CASSGASGTTYEQYF
>-|TRBJ2-1|TRBV7-3|-
TGTGCCAGCAGCTTAACGTGGGGGCCGTACAATGAGCAGTTCTTC
CASSLTWGPYNEQFF
>TRBD2|TRBJ2-3|TRBV2|-
TGTGCCAGCAAAGCGGGAGCTAAAGATACGCAGTATTTT
CASKAGAKDTQYF
>-|TRBJ2-3|TRBV5-1|-
TGCGCCAGCAGCTTGTTCGACAACACAGATACGCAGTATTTT
CASSLFDNTDTQYF
>-|TRBJ2-7|TRBV6-5|-
TGTGCCAGCCGGACTTACAGGGTCCCCTACGAGCAGTACTTC
CASRTYRVPYEQYF
>TRBD1|TRBJ1-4|TRBV28|-
TGTGCCAGCAGGCCTACCTCCGACAGGGGGCGAATTCGTGAAAAACTGTTTTTT
CASRPTSDRGRIREKLFF
>-|TRBJ2-3|TRBV6-5|-
TGTGCCAGCAGTTACCGGGCCTCTGGCACAGATACGCAGTATTTT
CASSYRASGTDTQYF
>-|TRBJ1-5|TRBV5-1|-
TGCGCCAGCAGCTTGGGACCCACGGGTGACGGACAGCCCCAGCATTTT
CASSLGPTGDGQPQHF
>-|TRBJ1-5|TRBV7-2|-
TGTGCCAGCAGCTTCAATAGCAATCAGCCCCAGCATTTT
CASSFNSNQPQHF
>-|TRBJ1-2|TRBV21-1|-
TGTGCCAGCAGCATCCATCTTTCCGCAGCGGGGTATGGCTACACCTTC
CASSIHLSAAGYGYTF
>-|TRBJ2-6|TRBV11-3|-
TGTGCCAGCAGTCCGGGACGAGGGGCCAACGTCCTGACTTTC
CASSPGRGANVLTF
>TRBD1|TRBJ2-5|TRBV30|-
TGTGCCTGGGAATCAGGGGGTAAGACCCAGTACTTC
CAWESGGKTQYF